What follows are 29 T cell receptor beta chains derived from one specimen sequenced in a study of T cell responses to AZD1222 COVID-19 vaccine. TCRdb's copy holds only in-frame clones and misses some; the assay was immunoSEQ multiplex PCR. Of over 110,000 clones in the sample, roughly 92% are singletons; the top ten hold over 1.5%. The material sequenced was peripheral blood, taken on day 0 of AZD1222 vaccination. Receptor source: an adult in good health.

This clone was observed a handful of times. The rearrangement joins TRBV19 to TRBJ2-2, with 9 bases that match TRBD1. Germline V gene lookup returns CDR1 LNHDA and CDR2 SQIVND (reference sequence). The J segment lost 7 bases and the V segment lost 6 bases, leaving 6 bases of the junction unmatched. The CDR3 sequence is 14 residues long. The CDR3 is CASRRTGEGGELFF. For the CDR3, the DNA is TGTGCCAGTAGGAGGACAGGGGAAGGCGGGGAGCTGTTTTTT.

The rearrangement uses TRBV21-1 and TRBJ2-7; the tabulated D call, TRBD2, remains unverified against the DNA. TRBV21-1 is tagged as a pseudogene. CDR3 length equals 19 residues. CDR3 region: CASAPRLAAFPWGSYEQYF. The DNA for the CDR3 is TGTGCCAGCGCGCCCCGCCTAGCGGCCTTCCCTTGGGGCTCCTACGAGCAGTACTTC.

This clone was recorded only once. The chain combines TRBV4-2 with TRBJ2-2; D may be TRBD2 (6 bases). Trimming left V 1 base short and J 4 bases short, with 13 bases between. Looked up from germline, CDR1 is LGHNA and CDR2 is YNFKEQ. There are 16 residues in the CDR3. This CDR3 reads CASSQGVAELTGELFF. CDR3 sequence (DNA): TGTGCCAGCAGCCAAGGTGTAGCGGAGCTCACCGGGGAGCTGTTTTTT.

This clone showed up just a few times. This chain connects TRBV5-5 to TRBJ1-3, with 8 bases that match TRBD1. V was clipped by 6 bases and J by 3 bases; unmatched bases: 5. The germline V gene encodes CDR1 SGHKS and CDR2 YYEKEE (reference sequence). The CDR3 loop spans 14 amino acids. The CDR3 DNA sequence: TGTGCCAGCAACGACAGGGGAGGTGGAAACACCATATATTTT. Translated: CASNDRGGGNTIYF.

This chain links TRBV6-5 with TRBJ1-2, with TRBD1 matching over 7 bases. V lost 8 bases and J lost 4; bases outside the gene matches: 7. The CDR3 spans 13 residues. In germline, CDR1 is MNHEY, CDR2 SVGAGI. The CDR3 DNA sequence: TGTGCCAGCCAAGAGGGGGCCCTCTATGGCTACACCTTC. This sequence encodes CASQEGALYGYTF.

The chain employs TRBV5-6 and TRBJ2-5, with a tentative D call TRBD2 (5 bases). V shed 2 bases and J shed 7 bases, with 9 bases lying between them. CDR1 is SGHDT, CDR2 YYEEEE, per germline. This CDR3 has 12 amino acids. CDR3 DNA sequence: TGTGCCAGCAGCTTTCCCGAGGGGACCCAGTACTTC. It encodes CASSFPEGTQYF.

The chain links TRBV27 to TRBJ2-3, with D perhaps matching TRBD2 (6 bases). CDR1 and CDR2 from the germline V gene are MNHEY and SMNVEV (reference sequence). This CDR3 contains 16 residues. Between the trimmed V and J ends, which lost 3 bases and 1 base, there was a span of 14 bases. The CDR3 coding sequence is TGTGCCAGCAGTTTTTCTGTAGCGGATGGCACAGATACGCAGTATTTT. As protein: CASSFSVADGTDTQYF.

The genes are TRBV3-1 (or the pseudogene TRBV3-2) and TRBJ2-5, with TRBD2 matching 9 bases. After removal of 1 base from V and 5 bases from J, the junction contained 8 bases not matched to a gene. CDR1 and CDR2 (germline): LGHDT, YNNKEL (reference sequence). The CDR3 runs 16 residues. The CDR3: CASSQGLAGVWETQYF. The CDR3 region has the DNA TGTGCCAGCAGCCAAGGCTTAGCGGGAGTTTGGGAGACCCAGTACTTC.

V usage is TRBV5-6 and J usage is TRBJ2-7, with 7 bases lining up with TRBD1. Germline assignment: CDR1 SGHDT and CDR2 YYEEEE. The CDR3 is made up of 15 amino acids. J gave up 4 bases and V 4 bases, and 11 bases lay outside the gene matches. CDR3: CASSLKGQRLYEQYF. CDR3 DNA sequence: TGTGCCAGCAGCCTAAAGGGACAGAGACTGTACGAGCAGTACTTC.

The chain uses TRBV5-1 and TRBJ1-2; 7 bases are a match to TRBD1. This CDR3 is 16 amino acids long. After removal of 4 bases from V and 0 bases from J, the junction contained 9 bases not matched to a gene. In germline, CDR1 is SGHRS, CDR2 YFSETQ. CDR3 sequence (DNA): TGCGCCAGCAGCCCCGGGACAGCGATAGCTAACTATGGCTACACCTTC. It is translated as CASSPGTAIANYGYTF.

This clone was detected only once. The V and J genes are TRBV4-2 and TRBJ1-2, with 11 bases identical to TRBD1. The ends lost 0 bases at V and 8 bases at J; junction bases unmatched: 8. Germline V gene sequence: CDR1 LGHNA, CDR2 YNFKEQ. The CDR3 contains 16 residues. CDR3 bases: TGTGCCAGCAGCCAAGATGTCGGACAGGGGGCGATGGGCTACACCTTC. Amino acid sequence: CASSQDVGQGAMGYTF.

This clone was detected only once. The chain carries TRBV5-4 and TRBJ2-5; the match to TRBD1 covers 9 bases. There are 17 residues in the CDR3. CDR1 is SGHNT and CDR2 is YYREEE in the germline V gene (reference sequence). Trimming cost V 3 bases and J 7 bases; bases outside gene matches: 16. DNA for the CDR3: TGTGCCAGCAGCTCGCTCGTGGACAGGGGTTCCCGGGGGACCCAGTACTTC. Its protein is CASSSLVDRGSRGTQYF.

CDR3 residues: CSASYYNEQFF. The DNA of the CDR3 is TGCAGTGCTAGCTACTACAATGAGCAGTTCTTC. This sequence joins TRBV20-1 and TRBJ2-1; D not certain. Germline CDR1 is DFQATT and CDR2 is SNEGSKA (reference sequence). V lost 3 bases and J lost 3, with 3 bases in between. CDR3 size: 11 residues.

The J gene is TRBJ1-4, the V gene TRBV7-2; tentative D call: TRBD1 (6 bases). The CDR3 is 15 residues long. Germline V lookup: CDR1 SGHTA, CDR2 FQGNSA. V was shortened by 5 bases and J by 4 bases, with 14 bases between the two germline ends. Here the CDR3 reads CASSQATGHNEKLFF. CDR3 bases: TGTGCCAGCAGCCAAGCCACGGGACATAATGAAAAACTGTTTTTT.

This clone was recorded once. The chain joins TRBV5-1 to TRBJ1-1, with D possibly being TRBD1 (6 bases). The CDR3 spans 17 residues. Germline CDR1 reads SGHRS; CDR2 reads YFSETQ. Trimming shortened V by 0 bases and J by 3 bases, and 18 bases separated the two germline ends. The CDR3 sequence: CASSLEPGGPADTEAFF. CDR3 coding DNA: TGCGCCAGCAGCTTGGAGCCGGGGGGGCCAGCGGACACTGAAGCTTTCTTT.

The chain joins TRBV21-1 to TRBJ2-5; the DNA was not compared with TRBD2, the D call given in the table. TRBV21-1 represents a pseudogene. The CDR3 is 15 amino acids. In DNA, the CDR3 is TGTGCCAGCAGCAAATTCTGCGGGCGGATTGAGACCCAGTACTTC. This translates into CASSKFCGRIETQYF.

The CDR3 reads CAWSRGGRASETQYF. DNA for the CDR3: TGTGCCTGGAGCCGGGGCGGGAGGGCCAGTGAGACCCAGTACTTC. The chain links TRBV30 to TRBJ2-5, with 9 bases identical to TRBD2. Looked up from germline, CDR1 is GTSNPN and CDR2 is SVGIG (reference sequence). Germline trimming cut 3 bases from V and 5 bases from J; bases unmatched to any gene: 10. The CDR3 has 15 amino acids.

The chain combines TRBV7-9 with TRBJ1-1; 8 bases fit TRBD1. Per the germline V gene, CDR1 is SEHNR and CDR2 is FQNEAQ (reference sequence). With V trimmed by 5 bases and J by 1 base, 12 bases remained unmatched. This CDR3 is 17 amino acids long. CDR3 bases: TGTGCCAGCAGCCCCGAGGGCCGACAGGGGCGGAACACTGAAGCTTTCTTT. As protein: CASSPEGRQGRNTEAFF.

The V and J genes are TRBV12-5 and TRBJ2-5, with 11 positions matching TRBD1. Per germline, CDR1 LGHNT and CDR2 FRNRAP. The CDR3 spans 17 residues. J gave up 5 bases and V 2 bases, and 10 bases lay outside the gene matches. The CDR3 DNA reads TGTGCTAGTGGTTTGACCCGGACAGGGGGCTTTAAGGAGACCCAGTACTTC. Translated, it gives CASGLTRTGGFKETQYF. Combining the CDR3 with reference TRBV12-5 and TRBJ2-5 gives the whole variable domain DARVTQTPRHKVTEMGQEVTMRCQPILGHNTVFWYRQTMMQGLELLAYFRNRAPLDDSGMPKDRFSAEMPDATLATLKIQPSEPRDSAVYFCASGLTRTGGFKETQYFGPGTRLLVL.

This CDR3 reads CASSYSVVRDSYEQYF. The CDR3 bases are TGTGCCAGCAGTTACTCGGTTGTGCGGGACTCCTACGAGCAGTACTTC. The genes are TRBV6-5 and TRBJ2-7, with a possible D match to TRBD2 (6 bases). Germline assignment: CDR1 MNHEY and CDR2 SVGAGI. V dropped 0 bases and J dropped 0 bases, with 12 bases sitting between them. The CDR3 has 16 amino acids.

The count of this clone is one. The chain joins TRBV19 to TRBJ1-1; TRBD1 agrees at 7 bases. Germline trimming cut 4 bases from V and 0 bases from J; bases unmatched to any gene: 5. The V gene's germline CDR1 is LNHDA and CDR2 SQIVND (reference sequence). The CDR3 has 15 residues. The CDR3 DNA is TGTGCCAGTAGTAACACAGGGGTCCTGAACACTGAAGCTTTCTTT. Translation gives CASSNTGVLNTEAFF.

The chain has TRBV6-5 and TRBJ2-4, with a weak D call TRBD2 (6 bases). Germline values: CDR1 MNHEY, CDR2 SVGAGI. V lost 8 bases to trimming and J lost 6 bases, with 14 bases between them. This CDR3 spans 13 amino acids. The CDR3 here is CASLVEGTNIQYF. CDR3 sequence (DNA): TGTGCCAGCTTAGTGGAGGGGACAAACATTCAGTACTTC.

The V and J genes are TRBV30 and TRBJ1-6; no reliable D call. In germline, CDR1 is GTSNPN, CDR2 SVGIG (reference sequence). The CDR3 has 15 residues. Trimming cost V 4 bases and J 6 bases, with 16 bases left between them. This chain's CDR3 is CAWNEVRVTNSPLHF. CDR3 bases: TGTGCCTGGAATGAAGTAAGGGTCACTAATTCACCCCTCCACTTT. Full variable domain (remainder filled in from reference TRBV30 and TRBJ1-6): SQTIHQWPATLVQPVGSPLSLECTVEGTSNPNLYWYRQAAGRGLQLLFYSVGIGQISSEVPQNLSASRPQDRQFILSSKKLLLSDSGFYLCAWNEVRVTNSPLHFGNGTRLTVT.

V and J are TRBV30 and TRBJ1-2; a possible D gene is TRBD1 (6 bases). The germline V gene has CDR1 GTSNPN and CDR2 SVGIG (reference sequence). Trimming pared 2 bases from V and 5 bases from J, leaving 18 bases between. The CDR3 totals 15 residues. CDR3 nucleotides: TGTGCCTGGAGTATCCCCGGGGTAACAGGGTATGGCTACACCTTC. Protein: CAWSIPGVTGYGYTF.

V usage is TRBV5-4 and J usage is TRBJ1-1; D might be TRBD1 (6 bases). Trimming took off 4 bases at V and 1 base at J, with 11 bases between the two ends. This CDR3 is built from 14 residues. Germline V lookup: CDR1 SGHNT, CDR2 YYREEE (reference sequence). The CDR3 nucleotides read TGTGCCAGCAGCAGAAGACAGGCGAACACTGAAGCTTTCTTT. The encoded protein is CASSRRQANTEAFF.

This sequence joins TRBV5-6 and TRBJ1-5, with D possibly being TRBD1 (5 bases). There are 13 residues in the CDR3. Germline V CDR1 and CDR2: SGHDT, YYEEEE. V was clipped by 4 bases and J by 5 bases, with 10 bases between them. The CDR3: CASSRDGDQPQHF. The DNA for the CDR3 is TGTGCCAGCAGCAGGGACGGTGATCAGCCCCAGCATTTT.

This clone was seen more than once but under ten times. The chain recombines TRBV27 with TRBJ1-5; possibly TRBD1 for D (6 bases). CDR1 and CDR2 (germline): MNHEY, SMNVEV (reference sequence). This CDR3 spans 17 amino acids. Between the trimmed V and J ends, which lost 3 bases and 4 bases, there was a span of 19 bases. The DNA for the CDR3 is TGTGCCAGCAGTTTCCTCACTCCGGACAGCTTAAATCAGCCCCAGCATTTT. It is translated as CASSFLTPDSLNQPQHF.

CDR3 sequence: CASSTAGTGEEKLFF. The CDR3 bases are TGTGCCAGCAGCACTGCCGGGACAGGGGAAGAAAAACTGTTTTTT. V gene TRBV5-6 combines with J gene TRBJ1-4; 10 nucleotides align to TRBD1. From germline, CDR1 is SGHDT and CDR2 YYEEEE. The CDR3 sequence is 15 residues long. V was pared by 4 bases and J by 8 bases, with 8 bases of the junction left unmatched.

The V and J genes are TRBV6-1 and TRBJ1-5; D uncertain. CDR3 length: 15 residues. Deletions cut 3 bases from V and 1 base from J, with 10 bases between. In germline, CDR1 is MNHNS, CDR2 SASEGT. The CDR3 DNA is TGTGCCAGCAGTGACCCCCATAAAAGCAATCAGCCCCAGCATTTT. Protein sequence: CASSDPHKSNQPQHF.